One sample yielded the 14 T cell receptor beta chains listed below, sequenced in a study of T cell responses to AZD1222 COVID-19 vaccine. Some clones are missing from TCRdb's copy, which holds only in-frame ones; the method was immunoSEQ multiplex PCR. The sample comprises around 130,000 clones, about 89% of which are singletons, and almost 5.5% rests with the top ten. Sequenced here: peripheral blood, sampled on day 0 of AZD1222 vaccination. The receptor set was obtained from an adult in good health.

The chain joins TRBV28 to TRBJ1-3, with a possible D match to TRBD1 (6 bases). The germline gives CDR1 MDHEN, CDR2 SYDVKM. The CDR3 is made up of 19 amino acids. V lost 5 bases, J lost 0 bases, and 23 bases lay in between. The CDR3 reads CASSTSRLGGQDSGNTIYF. CDR3 nucleotides: TGTGCCAGCAGTACCTCCCGGCTGGGGGGGCAAGACTCTGGAAACACCATATATTTT.

This rearrangement joins TRBV2 to TRBJ2-2; 7 bases are shared with TRBD2. Germline lookup yields CDR1 SNHLY and CDR2 FYNNEI. After removal of 1 base from V and 5 bases from J, the junction contained 4 bases not matched to a gene. The CDR3 consists of 15 residues. The CDR3 DNA reads TGTGCCAGCAGTGAAGTGGCTAGCGGTACCGGGGAGCTGTTTTTT. This codes for CASSEVASGTGELFF.

The gene calls are TRBV5-1 and TRBJ1-1, with 9 bases that match TRBD1. With V trimmed by 4 bases and J by 11 bases, 6 bases remained unmatched. The CDR3 length is 12 residues. Looked up from germline, CDR1 is SGHRS and CDR2 is YFSETQ. CDR3 protein: CASSPRDREAFF. DNA for the CDR3: TGCGCCAGCAGCCCCCGGGACAGGGAGGCTTTCTTT.

The gene calls are TRBV14 and TRBJ2-1, with D possibly called TRBD1 or TRBD2 (5 bases each). Per germline, CDR1 SGHDN and CDR2 FVKESK. The CDR3 runs to 15 residues. The V and J ends lost 4 bases and 3 bases respectively, with 13 bases between them. The CDR3 sequence is CASSPGTAHYNEQFF. The CDR3 DNA follows: TGTGCCAGCAGCCCCGGGACGGCTCACTACAATGAGCAGTTCTTC. Drawing the rest from reference TRBV14 and TRBJ2-1, the complete variable domain is EAGVTQFPSHSVIEKGQTVTLRCDPISGHDNLYWYRRVMGKEIKFLLHFVKESKQDESGMPNNRFLAERTGGTYSTLKVQPAELEDSGVYFCASSPGTAHYNEQFFGPGTRLTVL.

V gene TRBV6-5 combines with J gene TRBJ1-5; D is uncertain. V lost 8 bases and J 0 bases, leaving 5 bases between the germline ends. The CDR3 has 12 residues. Germline assignment: CDR1 MNHEY and CDR2 SVGAGI. As DNA, the CDR3 is TGTGCCAGCGGCCCTAGCAATCAGCCCCAGCATTTT. Amino acid sequence: CASGPSNQPQHF.

Only one count was recorded for this clone. V gene TRBV15 combines with J gene TRBJ2-6; the D call may be TRBD1 or TRBD2 (5 bases each). V was shortened by 5 bases and J by 0 bases, with 11 bases between the two germline ends. CDR1 and CDR2 from the germline V gene are LNHNV and YYDKDF (reference sequence). This CDR3 comprises 16 residues. The CDR3 bases are TGTGCCACCAGCGAAGGGACCGGCTCTGGGGCCAACGTCCTGACTTTC. Translation: CATSEGTGSGANVLTF. Full variable domain (missing parts from reference TRBV15 and TRBJ2-6): DAMVIQNPRYQVTQFGKPVTLSCSQTLNHNVMYWYQQKSSQAPKLLFHYYDKDFNNEADTPDNFQSRRPNTSFCFLDIRSPGLGDTAMYLCATSEGTGSGANVLTFGAGSRLTVL.

The CDR3: CASSFSIDRGVYTEAFF. In nucleotides, the CDR3 is TGTGCCAGCAGTTTTTCGATCGACAGGGGAGTTTACACTGAAGCTTTCTTT. The V gene is TRBV27, the J gene TRBJ1-1; the match to TRBD1 covers 8 bases. The CDR3 is made up of 17 amino acids. After removal of 3 bases from V and 3 bases from J, the junction contained 12 bases not matched to a gene. From germline, CDR1 is MNHEY and CDR2 SMNVEV (reference sequence).

V usage is TRBV2 and J usage is TRBJ1-6; 7 nucleotides align to TRBD1. Per germline, CDR1 SNHLY and CDR2 FYNNEI. The V segment lost 0 bases and the J segment 5 bases; nucleotides outside the gene matches: 1. This CDR3 is 15 amino acids long. DNA of the CDR3: TGTGCCAGCAGTGAAGCTAGGGGGCATAATTCACCCCTCCACTTT. This gives the protein CASSEARGHNSPLHF.

The CDR3 region is CASSLDRGRNTIYF. The DNA for the CDR3 is TGTGCCAGCAGCCTGGACAGGGGACGAAACACCATATATTTT. The chain combines TRBV5-8 with TRBJ1-3; 9 nucleotides agree with TRBD1. CDR1 and CDR2 from the germline V gene are SGHTS and YDEGEE. The ends lost 4 bases at V and 5 bases at J; junction bases unmatched: 4. CDR3 length equals 14 residues.

CDR3 DNA: TGCAGTGCTAGTCCCCAGGATCAGCCCCAGCATTTT. Amino acids: CSASPQDQPQHF. V usage is TRBV20-1 and J usage is TRBJ1-5; D is unresolved. From germline, CDR1 is DFQATT and CDR2 SNEGSKA (reference sequence). V was trimmed by 3 bases and J by 5 bases, leaving 8 bases between them. This CDR3 has 12 residues.

The chain joins TRBV2 to TRBJ2-7; a weak D match, TRBD1 (6 bases). Trimming took off 5 bases at V and 9 bases at J, with 11 bases between the two ends. Germline loops: CDR1 SNHLY, CDR2 FYNNEI. The CDR3 is 11 residues long. CDR3 nucleotides: TGTGCCAGCAGTACCCGAGGGGGGCAGTACTTC. As protein: CASSTRGGQYF. Full variable domain (rest looked up from reference TRBV2 and TRBJ2-7): EPEVTQTPSHQVTQMGQEVILRCVPISNHLYFYWYRQILGQKVEFLVSFYNNEISEKSEIFDDQFSVERPDGSNFTLKIRSTKLEDSAMYFCASSTRGGQYFGPGTRLTVT.

V gene TRBV9 combines with J gene TRBJ1-1; 8 positions match TRBD1. This CDR3 contains 13 residues. Germline CDR1 is SGDLS and CDR2 is YYNGEE. The junction had 3 bases not matched to a gene; V was cut back by 3 bases and J by 5 bases. The CDR3: CASSEGDRTEAFF. The CDR3 DNA is TGTGCCAGCAGCGAGGGGGACAGGACTGAAGCTTTCTTT.

This clone came up once. The genes are TRBV5-5 and TRBJ1-2; no reliable D call. Germline CDR1 SGHKS, CDR2 YYEKEE (reference sequence). Trimming stripped 4 bases from V and 2 bases from J, with 9 bases between. The CDR3 covers 13 residues. CDR3 bases: TGTGCCAGCAGCCTTGACACAAACTATGGCTACACCTTC. The encoded protein is CASSLDTNYGYTF.

The V gene is TRBV11-2, the J gene TRBJ1-1; D unresolved. This CDR3 contains 14 residues. V gave up 5 bases and J gave up 3 bases, with 13 bases separating them. Germline V gene data show CDR1 as SGHAT and CDR2 as FQNNGV. The CDR3 nucleotides are TGTGCCAGCAGCCCAAGGGTTTTGGACACTGAAGCTTTCTTT. Residues: CASSPRVLDTEAFF.